Presented here are 3 T cell receptor beta chains from one specimen sequenced in a study of cytomegalovirus exposure and HLA in healthy donors. It was with 60 Vbeta and 13 Jbeta primers that the PCR ran. Measured with immunoSEQ multiplex PCR; TCRdb has only the in-frame clones, and not every one. The sample has some 200,000 clones; 70% to 80% are singletons. Sequencing was done on a sample of PBMCs. The receptors shown here come from a girl aged 5-17 years in good health and CMV-seropositive.

The chain is built from TRBV4-3 and TRBJ1-3; D gene unclear. The CDR3 runs to 16 residues. The germline CDR1 and CDR2 sequences are LGHNA and YSLEER. Trimming cost V 0 bases and J 0 bases, with 9 bases left between them. CDR3 region: CASSQDPSISGNTIYF. The CDR3, as DNA: TGCGCCAGCAGCCAAGATCCCAGTATCTCTGGAAACACCATATATTTT.

V and J are TRBV6-1 and TRBJ1-5, with TRBD1 matching over 7 bases. Germline CDR1 and CDR2: MNHNS and SASEGT. The ends lost 0 bases at V and 0 bases at J; junction bases unmatched: 8. This CDR3 spans 18 amino acids. The chain's CDR3 is CASSEAAGGPLSNQPQHF. In DNA form, the CDR3 reads TGTGCCAGCAGTGAAGCGGCAGGGGGACCCCTTAGCAATCAGCCCCAGCATTTT.

J is TRBJ2-2 and V is TRBV11-3; 8 bases are shared with TRBD1. V was pared by 4 bases and J by 3 bases, with 7 bases of the junction left unmatched. This CDR3 comprises 16 residues. Germline V gene sequence: CDR1 SGHNT, CDR2 YENEEA. The CDR3 nucleotides are TGTGCCAGCAGCTCTTTCCAGGGGGCGGACACCGGGGAGCTGTTTTTT. As protein: CASSSFQGADTGELFF.